The TCR beta chain described here comes from a study of blood T cell repertoires in COVID-19. This clone came up many times. The assay was immunoSEQ multiplex PCR, and TCRdb's table has in-frame clones only and misses some. The sample shows around 130,000 clones, roughly 80% of them seen only once. There are 15 residues in the CDR3. Looked up from germline, CDR1 is GTSNPN and CDR2 is SVGIG (reference sequence). Losses at the gene ends were 5 bases for V and 3 bases for J; bases not matched to a gene: 6. The genes are TRBV30 and TRBJ2-2, with TRBD2 matching over 10 bases. The sequencing input was peripheral blood. The source is a woman aged 55-69 years with acute or convalescent COVID-19. The DNA for the CDR3 is TGTGCCTGGTGTCCGACTAGCGGGTACACCGGGGAGCTGTTTTTT. Translating gives CAWCPTSGYTGELFF.